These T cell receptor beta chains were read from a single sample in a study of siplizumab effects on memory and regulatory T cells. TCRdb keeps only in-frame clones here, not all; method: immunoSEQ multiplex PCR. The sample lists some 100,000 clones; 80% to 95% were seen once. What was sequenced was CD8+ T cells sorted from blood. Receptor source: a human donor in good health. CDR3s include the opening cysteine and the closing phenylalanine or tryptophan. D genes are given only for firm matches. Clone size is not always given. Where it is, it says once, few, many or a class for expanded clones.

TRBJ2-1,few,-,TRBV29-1,CSGTIYNEQFF,TGCAGCGGGACTATTTACAATGAGCAGTTCTTC
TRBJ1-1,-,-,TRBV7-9,CAISRGLGAFF,TGTGCCATCTCAAGAGGACTGGGGGCTTTCTTT
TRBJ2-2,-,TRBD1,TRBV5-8,CASSRGQGPSTGELFF,TGTGCCAGCAGCAGGGGACAGGGGCCTAGTACCGGGGAGCTGTTTTTT
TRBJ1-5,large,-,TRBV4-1,CASSQDWLRPQHF,TGCGCCAGCAGCCAAGATTGGCTACGGCCCCAGCATTTT
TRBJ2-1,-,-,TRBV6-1,CASRADRRIYNEQFF,TGTGCCAGCAGGGCGGACAGACGGATCTACAATGAGCAGTTCTTC
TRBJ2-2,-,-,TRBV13,CASTTPEGEAGELFF,TGTGCCAGCACCACCCCAGAGGGGGAGGCCGGGGAGCTGTTTTTT
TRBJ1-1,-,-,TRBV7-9,CASSFPTGDTEAFF,TGTGCCAGCAGCTTTCCCACGGGGGACACTGAAGCTTTCTTT
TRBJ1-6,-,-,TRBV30,CAWSVLVNSPLHF,TGTGCCTGGAGTGTACTCGTGAATTCACCCCTCCACTTT
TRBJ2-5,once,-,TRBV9,CASSLLGHPDETQYF,TGTGCCAGCAGCTTACTAGGACACCCGGACGAGACCCAGTACTTC
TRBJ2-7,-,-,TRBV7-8,CASSLEAGYEQYF,TGTGCCAGCAGCTTAGAGGCGGGCTACGAGCAGTACTTC
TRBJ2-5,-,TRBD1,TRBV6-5,CASTTDRGGETQYF,TGTGCCAGCACCACCGACAGGGGAGGAGAGACCCAGTACTTC
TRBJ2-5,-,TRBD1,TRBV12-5,CASALPGQHQETQYF,TGTGCTAGTGCCCTCCCGGGACAGCACCAAGAGACCCAGTACTTC
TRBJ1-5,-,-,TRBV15,CATSRDLGNQPQHF,TGTGCCACCAGCAGAGATTTGGGGAATCAGCCCCAGCATTTT
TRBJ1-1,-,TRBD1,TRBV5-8,CASSFWTGKNTEAFF,TGTGCCAGCAGCTTTTGGACAGGAAAGAACACTGAAGCTTTCTTT
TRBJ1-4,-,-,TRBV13,CASRGIEGEKLFF,TGTGCCAGCAGAGGTATTGAGGGGGAAAAACTGTTTTTT
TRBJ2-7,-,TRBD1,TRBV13,CASSDRTGRNEQYF,TGTGCCAGCAGCGATCGGACAGGGCGCAACGAGCAGTACTTC
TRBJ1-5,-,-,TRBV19,CASSIGDPQPQHF,TGTGCCAGTAGTATAGGGGACCCCCAGCCCCAGCATTTT
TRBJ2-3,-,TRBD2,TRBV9,CASSTGLAGEWDTQYF,TGTGCCAGCAGCACGGGACTAGCGGGAGAGTGGGACACGCAGTATTTT
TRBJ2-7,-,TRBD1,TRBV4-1,CASSQDAGTGGGEQYF,TGCGCCAGCAGCCAAGATGCCGGGACAGGGGGCGGCGAGCAGTACTTC
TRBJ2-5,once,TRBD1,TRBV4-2,CASSQETGVLSEETQYF,TGTGCCAGCAGCCAAGAGACAGGGGTTCTGAGTGAGGAGACCCAGTACTTC
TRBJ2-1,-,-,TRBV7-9,CASSSRQASYNEQFF,TGTGCCAGCAGCTCTCGACAGGCCTCCTACAATGAGCAGTTCTTC
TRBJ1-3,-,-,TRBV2,CASRLSSGNTIYF,TGTGCCAGCAGGCTAAGCTCTGGAAACACCATATATTTT
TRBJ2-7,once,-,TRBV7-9,CASSFRGYEQYF,TGTGCCAGCAGCTTTCGGGGGTACGAGCAGTACTTC
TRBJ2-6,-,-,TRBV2,CASTHWGTSGANVLTF,TGTGCCAGCACCCATTGGGGCACCTCTGGGGCCAACGTCCTGACTTTC
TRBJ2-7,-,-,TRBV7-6,CASSLEEGWLYEQYF,TGTGCCAGCAGCTTAGAGGAGGGCTGGCTATACGAGCAGTACTTC
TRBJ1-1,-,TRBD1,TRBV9,CASSLTGGQNTEAFF,TGTGCCAGCAGCCTCACAGGGGGCCAGAACACTGAAGCTTTCTTT
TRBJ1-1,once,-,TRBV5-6,CASSFPGVNTEAFF,TGTGCCAGCAGCTTCCCAGGGGTGAACACTGAAGCTTTCTTT
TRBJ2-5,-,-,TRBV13,CASSLVAEVEETQYF,TGTGCCAGCAGCTTAGTAGCAGAAGTAGAAGAGACCCAGTACTTC
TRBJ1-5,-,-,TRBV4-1,CASSETPNQPQHF,TGCGCCAGCAGCGAGACACCTAATCAGCCCCAGCATTTT
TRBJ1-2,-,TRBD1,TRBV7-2,CASSEVPGQSGYGYTF,TGTGCCAGCAGCGAAGTCCCGGGACAGAGCGGCTATGGCTACACCTTC
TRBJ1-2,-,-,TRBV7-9,CASSPDTGIYGYTF,TGTGCCAGCAGCCCTGACACAGGGATCTATGGCTACACCTTC
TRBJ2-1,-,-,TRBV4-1,CASSQSEGTDEQFF,TGCGCCAGCAGCCAGTCCGAGGGTACGGATGAGCAGTTCTTC
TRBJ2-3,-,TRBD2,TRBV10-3,CATLAESTDTQYF,TGTGCCACCCTAGCGGAGAGCACAGATACGCAGTATTTT
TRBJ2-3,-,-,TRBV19,CASSFWGLATDTQYF,TGTGCCAGTAGTTTTTGGGGGCTCGCCACAGATACGCAGTATTTT
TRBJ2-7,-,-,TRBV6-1,CATLSWSFSEQYF,TGTGCCACCCTTAGCTGGTCCTTTTCCGAGCAGTACTTC
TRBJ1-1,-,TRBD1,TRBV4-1,CASSQGWVGGGVNTEAFF,TGCGCCAGCAGCCAGGGGTGGGTAGGGGGCGGCGTGAACACTGAAGCTTTCTTT
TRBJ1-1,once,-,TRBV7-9,CASSHRPGSELNTEAFF,TGTGCCAGCAGCCACCGCCCGGGGTCGGAGTTGAACACTGAAGCTTTCTTT
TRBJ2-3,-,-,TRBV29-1,CSVDGVVEANTDTQYF,TGCAGCGTTGATGGCGTAGTTGAAGCCAACACAGATACGCAGTATTTT
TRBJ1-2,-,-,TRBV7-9,CASSFAGLRQIDGYTF,TGTGCCAGCAGCTTCGCCGGACTGCGGCAGATCGATGGCTACACCTTC
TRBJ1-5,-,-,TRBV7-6,CASSFGGSSNQPQHF,TGTGCCAGCAGCTTCGGGGGCAGTAGCAATCAGCCCCAGCATTTT
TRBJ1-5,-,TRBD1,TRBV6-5,CASRGDSYSNQPQHF,TGTGCCAGCAGGGGGGACAGCTATAGCAATCAGCCCCAGCATTTT
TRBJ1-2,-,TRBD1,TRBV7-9,CASSLNEGAYGYTF,TGTGCCAGCAGCTTAAATGAGGGGGCGTATGGCTACACCTTC
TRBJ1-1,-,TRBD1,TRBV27,CASSQQGANTEAFF,TGTGCCAGCAGCCAACAGGGGGCGAACACTGAAGCTTTCTTT
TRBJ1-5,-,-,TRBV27,CASSLEGFNSNQPQHF,TGTGCCAGCAGTTTAGAAGGATTCAATAGCAATCAGCCCCAGCATTTT
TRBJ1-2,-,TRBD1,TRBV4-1,CASSQLGTDYGYTF,TGCGCCAGCAGCCAACTCGGGACAGACTATGGCTACACCTTC
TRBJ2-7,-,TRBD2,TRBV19,CASSPGLAGFYSYEQYF,TGTGCCAGTAGTCCGGGACTAGCGGGGTTTTACTCCTACGAGCAGTACTTC